A selection of T cell receptor beta chains follows, all from one sample in a study of T cell changes during pregnancy in multiple sclerosis. Profiled with immunoSEQ multiplex PCR; TCRdb holds only in-frame clones, not every one. The data contain 60,000 to 95,000 clones, about 90% of them seen just once; the ten biggest clones take up 0.43%. The sequences come from CD4+ T cells from peripheral blood mononuclear cells, collected before pregnancy. These receptor sequences come from a female donor with multiple sclerosis, enrolled in a pregnancy study. The CDR3 runs from the conserved cysteine through the conserved F or W. Each record gives: D gene, clone size, J gene, V gene, CDR3 DNA, CDR3 protein. The D gene is left open where the match is weak. Some rows mark clone size as missing; the rest say once, few, many or name a class of expanded clone.

TRBD2 NA TRBJ2-3 TRBV5-8 TGTGCCAGCAGCTTGCGGGGGGTACCGGGACTAGCGGGAGGAGATACGCAGTATTTT CASSLRGVPGLAGGDTQYF
NA NA TRBJ1-2 TRBV11-3 TGTGCCAGCAGCCTTGGACAGAGTTATGGCTACACCTTC CASSLGQSYGYTF
TRBD1 NA TRBJ1-2 TRBV28 TGTGCCAGCAGTTACGACAGGGGAAGAAGGAACTATGGCTACACCTTC CASSYDRGRRNYGYTF
NA NA TRBJ1-6 TRBV7-8 TGTGCCAGCAGCTTAGTGGCAGAAAATTCACCCCTCCACTTT CASSLVAENSPLHF
NA few TRBJ2-2 TRBV30 TGTGCCTGGAGTGTATTGCGCACCGGGGAGCTGTTTTTT CAWSVLRTGELFF
NA NA TRBJ1-5 TRBV7-9 TGTGCCAGCAGCTTAGGGGGGGACCAGCCCCAGCATTTT CASSLGGDQPQHF
TRBD2 NA TRBJ2-3 TRBV4-1 TGCGCCAGCAGCCAGATAGCGGGAACAGATACGCAGTATTTT CASSQIAGTDTQYF
NA NA TRBJ2-1 TRBV6-1 TGTGCCAGCAGTGAAGGGGGCTGGAATGAGCAGTTCTTC CASSEGGWNEQFF
TRBD2 NA TRBJ2-5 TRBV7-3 TGTGCCAGCAGCCTTCTTGGGGGAGGGCCGACAGAGACCCAGTACTTC CASSLLGGGPTETQYF
NA once TRBJ1-4 TRBV29-1 TGCAGCGTTGTTTCGTCAGGGAATGAAAAACTGTTTTTT CSVVSSGNEKLFF
NA NA TRBJ2-5 TRBV2 TGTGCCAGCGAATTCGGTCAACGACAGTACTTC CASEFGQRQYF
NA NA TRBJ2-3 TRBV9 TGTGCCAGCAGCGTAGCGGGGATGTTGAGGGATACGCAGTATTTT CASSVAGMLRDTQYF
TRBD2 NA TRBJ2-3 TRBV7-3 TGTGCCAGCAGCTTAATGGGACTGGCGGGAGATGGCACAGATACGCAGTATTTT CASSLMGLAGDGTDTQYF
TRBD1 NA TRBJ2-7 TRBV27 TGTGCCAGCGGCAAGGCAGGGGGCTTTTACGAGCAGTACTTC CASGKAGGFYEQYF
NA NA TRBJ2-4 TRBV23-1 TGCGCCAGCAGTCCAGGACAAGTAGCCAAAAACATTCAGTACTTC CASSPGQVAKNIQYF
TRBD1 NA TRBJ2-3 TRBV5-1 TGCGCCAGCAGAGTTGAGACAGGGGGCAGTATAGATACGCAGTATTTT CASRVETGGSIDTQYF
NA NA TRBJ1-1 TRBV7-2 TGTGCCAGCAGCTTACCCCCGTTAGCGTACACTGAAGCTTTCTTT CASSLPPLAYTEAFF
TRBD1 many TRBJ1-1 TRBV18 TGTGCCAGCTCAAGGAGTGGACAGGGGAACACTGAAGCTTTCTTT CASSRSGQGNTEAFF
NA NA TRBJ1-6 TRBV7-9 TGTGCCAGCAGCTTACTCGGGGATGGGAATTCACCCCTCCACTTT CASSLLGDGNSPLHF
TRBD2 few TRBJ2-2 TRBV7-6 TGTGCCAGCAGCTTAGGGACTAGCGGGAGTACCGGGGAGCTGTTTTTT CASSLGTSGSTGELFF
NA NA TRBJ2-5 TRBV5-1 TGCGCCAGCAGCCTAAAGCGAGGGCGGCCCCAAGAGACCCAGTACTTC CASSLKRGRPQETQYF
TRBD2 NA TRBJ2-3 TRBV4-2 TGTGCCAGCAGCCCCAGGACTAGCGGGAGGCCTTCCTCAACAGATACGCAGTATTTT CASSPRTSGRPSSTDTQYF
TRBD2 NA TRBJ2-5 TRBV5-4 TGTGCCAGCAGCGGAACTAGCGGGTTTCAAGAGACCCAGTACTTC CASSGTSGFQETQYF
NA NA TRBJ1-3 TRBV19 TGTGCCAGTTTCATGGGCATCTCTGGAAACACCATATATTTT CASFMGISGNTIYF
NA NA TRBJ2-7 TRBV29-1 TGCAGCTTGACGGGGAGCTTCTACGAGCAGTACTTC CSLTGSFYEQYF
TRBD2 NA TRBJ2-3 TRBV9 TGTGCCAGCAGCGGAGAGACTAGCTTCTCCGATACGCAGTATTTT CASSGETSFSDTQYF
TRBD2 NA TRBJ2-7 TRBV30 TGTGCCTGGAGTGTTCACGGACTAGGCTCCTACGAGCAGTACTTC CAWSVHGLGSYEQYF
TRBD2 NA TRBJ2-5 TRBV5-1 TGCGCCAGCAGCCCTGGACTAGCGGGAGAAGAGACCCAGTACTTC CASSPGLAGEETQYF
NA once TRBJ2-5 TRBV11-2 TGTGCCAGCAGCTTATTACAGGAGACCCAGTACTTC CASSLLQETQYF
NA NA TRBJ1-6 TRBV2 TGTGCCAGCATACCGGGGAACTCCTATAATTCACCCCTCCACTTT CASIPGNSYNSPLHF
NA once TRBJ2-3 TRBV5-1 TGCGCCAGCAGCCCTATAACAGGGGGGGGGCTTGCAGATACGCAGTATTTT CASSPITGGGLADTQYF